These 13 T cell receptor beta chains originate from one sample sequenced in a study of blood T cells in healthy people across ages (dated by TCRdb to between 2014 and 2017). The library relied on 5' RACE. Instrument used: Illumina HiSeq 2500. The second PCR ran for about 7 to 11 cycles and used a J-beta primer mix along with a sample-barcoded 5' primer. Through fastp at Q25 and MiXCR, TCRdb rebuilt clones from the public reads, retaining in-frame beta chains. Every distinct CDR3 protein forms one entry, paired with its most common genes and DNA. This sample holds just under 900,000 distinct CDR3 sequences; 29% were observed only once. Clones ranked in the top ten supply approximately 15% of the sample. The sequenced material came from blood. The source is a woman older than 75 in good health.

Of note for this clonotype: A much more abundant neighbour one base away suggests this may be a read error. The chain uses TRBV7-2 and TRBJ2-1; TRBD1 is a possible D gene (5 bases). From germline, CDR1 is SGHTA and CDR2 FQGNSA. The CDR3 consists of 14 residues. The DNA for the CDR3 is TGTGCCGGCAGCTTGGACAAGTCGTACAATGAGCAGTTCTTC. Protein: CAGSLDKSYNEQFF.

This chain uses TRBV2 with TRBJ2-5; TRBD2 is a possible D gene (6 bases). From germline, CDR1 is SNHLY and CDR2 FYNNEI. The CDR3 is made up of 14 amino acids. The germline V and J ends were trimmed by 2 bases and 7 bases, with 14 bases remaining between them. The CDR3 spells CASSELRTEGTQYF. The CDR3 DNA is TGTGCCAGCAGTGAATTAAGGACGGAGGGGACCCAGTACTTC.

This chain links TRBV4-1 with TRBJ1-5; D gene unclear. Trimming took off 1 base at V and 7 bases at J, with 14 bases between the two ends. The CDR3 loop spans 15 amino acids. The germline V gene has CDR1 MGHRA and CDR2 YSYEKL. The chain's CDR3 is CASSQAPPFGQPQHF. In DNA form, the CDR3 reads TGCGCCAGCAGCCAAGCCCCCCCGTTTGGGCAGCCCCAGCATTTT.

This chain joins TRBV6-5 and TRBJ2-7; D possibly corresponds to TRBD2 (5 bases). The CDR3 covers 15 residues. V was trimmed by 9 bases and J by 0 bases, leaving 18 bases between them. Per the germline V gene, CDR1 is MNHEY and CDR2 is SVGAGI. CDR3 region: CASGPRRGSSYEQYF. The CDR3 DNA reads TGTGCCAGTGGACCTAGGCGAGGGAGCTCCTACGAGCAGTACTTC.

V is TRBV20-1 and J is TRBJ2-7; 10 bases are shared with TRBD2. Germline CDR1 reads DFQATT; CDR2 reads SNEGSKA (reference sequence). This CDR3 comprises 16 residues. With V trimmed by 0 bases and J by 5 bases, 10 bases remained unmatched. The CDR3 DNA sequence: TGCAGTGCTAGAGAAAGGTCTAGCGGGAGTTGGAACGAGCAGTACTTC. It translates to CSARERSSGSWNEQYF.

This clonotype showed up just once. This chain connects TRBV4-3 to TRBJ2-1, with TRBD2 identical over 7 bases. The germline V gene has CDR1 LGHNA and CDR2 YSLEER. V was clipped by 3 bases and J by 6 bases; unmatched bases: 5. There are 14 residues in the CDR3. The CDR3 spells CASSQDSGGNEQFF. CDR3 DNA: TGCGCCAGCAGCCAGGATTCGGGAGGCAATGAGCAGTTCTTC.

The chain joins TRBV6-2 or TRBV6-3 to TRBJ2-6; D remains ambiguous. Germline V gene sequence: CDR1 MNHEY, CDR2 SVGEGT. This CDR3 has 12 amino acids. V was cut by 4 bases and J by 18 bases, with 16 bases left in between. In DNA, the CDR3 is TGTGCCAGCAGTTTCAACACCGGTTCTGAGACTTTC. Protein sequence: CASSFNTGSETF.

In its sample, this clonotype was seen many times. The V call is TRBV7-2, the J call TRBJ2-4; TRBD2 matches 7 bases. Trimming removed 0 bases from V and 6 bases from J; junction bases left unmatched: 11. CDR3 length equals 17 residues. From germline, CDR1 is SGHTA and CDR2 FQGNSA. CDR3 protein: CASSLAIRARGGNIQYF. CDR3 sequence (DNA): TGTGCCAGCAGCTTAGCGATCAGGGCCCGCGGGGGAAACATTCAGTACTTC.

This clonotype was counted many times. The rearrangement joins TRBV9 to TRBJ2-5; D remains ambiguous. The CDR3 length is 11 residues. V gave up 4 bases and J gave up 2 bases, with 3 bases separating them. Germline CDR1 and CDR2: SGDLS and YYNGEE. For the CDR3, the DNA is TGTGCCAGCAGCAAGCAAGAGACCCAGTACTTC. Translating gives CASSKQETQYF.

On this clonotype itself: Sequence at one end of the junction differs from germline and may be a read error. The chain combines TRBV28 with TRBJ1-2; 7 bases line up with TRBD1. This CDR3 comprises 15 residues. Germline CDR1 is MDHEN and CDR2 is SYDVKM. CDR3 sequence (DNA): TGTGCCAGTAGTTCGTGGACAGGCCTTAACTATAGCTACACCTTC. This encodes CASSSWTGLNYSYTF.

There are many counts of this clonotype. This chain uses TRBV7-2 with TRBJ2-1, with 7 positions matching TRBD1. V lost 2 bases to trimming and J lost 7 bases; unmatched junction nucleotides: 5. Germline V gene sequence: CDR1 SGHTA, CDR2 FQGNSA. The CDR3 loop spans 14 amino acids. The CDR3 spells CASSLWGQRNEQFF. CDR3 nucleotide sequence: TGTGCCAGCAGCTTATGGGGACAGCGTAATGAGCAGTTCTTC.

To note about this clonotype: A read error may produce the germline difference seen at one junction end. This chain links TRBV20-1 with TRBJ2-6; TRBD1 or TRBD2 may be the D gene (5 bases each). Germline CDR1 DFQATT, CDR2 SNEGSKA (reference sequence). The CDR3 consists of 14 residues. DNA for the CDR3: TGCAGTGCTAGGGAGGACTCTGGGGCCAACGTCCCGACTTTC. It is translated as CSAREDSGANVPTF.

The chain carries TRBV6-6 and TRBJ2-6, with TRBD1 identical over 11 bases. In germline, CDR1 is MNHNY, CDR2 SVGAGI (reference sequence). CDR3 size: 18 residues. J lost 0 bases, V lost 6 bases, and 7 bases had no gene match. The CDR3 reads CASSRGQGAFSGANVLTF. In DNA form, the CDR3 reads TGTGCCAGCAGCCGAGGACAGGGGGCCTTCTCTGGGGCCAACGTCCTGACTTTC.